The 27 T cell receptor beta chains in this list originate from one sample, sequenced in a study of blood T cells in healthy people across ages. Together with a sample-barcoded 5' primer, a J-beta primer mix was included in a second PCR lasting roughly 6 to 12 cycles. TCRdb ran MiXCR on the 5' RACE reads and lists one entry per CDR3 protein. This table holds approximately 800,000 distinct CDR3 sequences, 36% found once. The sample comprised blood. All receptors derive from a man younger than 30 in good health.

This clonotype was picked up one time. A read error is possible here, since a much larger clone lies one base away. The conserved final phenylalanine or tryptophan is absent from the CDR3, which likely points to a read error. This sequence joins TRBV5-1 and TRBJ1-2; D remains ambiguous. Per the germline V gene, CDR1 is SGHRS and CDR2 is YFSETQ. V lost 0 bases to trimming and J lost 0 bases, with 9 bases between them. The CDR3 has 15 amino acids. The CDR3 DNA sequence: TGCGCCAGCAGCTTGGGGGCAGGCGCTAACTATGGCTACACCTCC. Its protein is CASSLGAGANYGYTS.

A remark on this clonotype: A read error may account for a junction end that differs from germline. The V gene is TRBV10-3, the J gene TRBJ1-5; D is undetermined. CDR3 length equals 13 residues. Germline values: CDR1 ENHRY, CDR2 SYGVKD. CDR3 coding DNA: TGTGCCGTCAGTGTGGATAGCAATCAGCCCCAGCATTTT. Protein sequence: CAVSVDSNQPQHF.

This clonotype has just a few counts. J is TRBJ1-4 and V is TRBV18; unclear D gene. The V end was cut by 5 bases, the J end by 0 bases, with 10 bases between. The CDR3 is made up of 15 amino acids. The germline gives CDR1 KGHSH, CDR2 LQKENI. The CDR3 nucleotides are TGTGCCAGCTCAGCCCAGGCCGCAACTAATGAAAAACTGTTTTTT. This sequence encodes CASSAQAATNEKLFF.

A single count supports this clonotype. The chain has TRBV7-2 and TRBJ2-1, with a tentative D call TRBD1 (6 bases). There are 14 residues in the CDR3. With 4 bases removed from V and 10 bases from J, the gap between germline ends came to 17 bases. CDR1 and CDR2 from the germline V gene are SGHTA and FQGNSA. The CDR3 DNA is TGTGCCAGCAGCTCCGGGACAACCGATTACGAGCAGTTCTTC. It specifies CASSSGTTDYEQFF.

In this sample, this clonotype turned up many times. CDR3 coding DNA: TGTGCCAGCAGAACTACTTCCGGGACTCCTAAAAACATTCAGTACTTC. Protein: CASRTTSGTPKNIQYF. The V call is TRBV7-2, the J call TRBJ2-4; D may be TRBD2 (6 bases). Germline CDR1 is SGHTA and CDR2 is FQGNSA. The V and J ends lost 6 bases and 4 bases respectively, with 19 bases between them. The CDR3 totals 16 residues. Looking up the rest from reference TRBV7-2 and TRBJ2-4 gives the full variable domain: GAGVSQSPSNKVTEKGKDVELRCDPISGHTALYWYRQSLGQGLEFLIYFQGNSAPDKSGLPSDRFSAERTGGSVSTLTIQRTQQEDSAVYLCASRTTSGTPKNIQYFGAGTRLSVL.

This clonotype was counted only a few times. This sequence joins TRBV6-1 and TRBJ1-6, with 8 bases aligning to TRBD1. This CDR3 is 17 amino acids long. V dropped 6 bases and J dropped 4; count of bases not matched to a gene: 11. Germline-derived CDR1 and CDR2 are MNHNS and SASEGT. CDR3: CASRGGTGLPYNSPLHF. CDR3 bases: TGTGCCAGCAGGGGTGGGACAGGACTACCGTATAATTCACCCCTCCACTTT.

This chain joins TRBV20-1 and TRBJ2-3; 9 bases match TRBD2. The CDR3 has 18 residues. Losses at the gene ends were 3 bases for V and 2 bases for J; bases not matched to a gene: 15. Germline V gives CDR1 DFQATT, CDR2 SNEGSKA (reference sequence). DNA of the CDR3: TGCAGTGCTAGGCCTCCCCGAAGGGCTAGCGGGACCACAGATACGCAGTATTTT. Its protein is CSARPPRRASGTTDTQYF.

As concerns this clonotype: With a much larger clone just one base away, this may be a read error. The V call is TRBV20-1, the J call TRBJ2-1; 7 bases match TRBD1. From germline, CDR1 is DFQATT and CDR2 SNEGSKA (reference sequence). The CDR3 has 11 amino acids. The CDR3 DNA follows: TGCAGTGCCCACAGGGGTAATGAGCGGTTCTTC. This sequence encodes CSAHRGNERFF.

This clonotype occurred a few times. The DNA for the CDR3 is TGTGCCAGCAGCCAAGATCTTTCCGCAGGGCACGGCTACACCTTC. Translation gives CASSQDLSAGHGYTF. This chain uses TRBV3-1 with TRBJ1-2; possibly TRBD1 for D (5 bases). The V gene lost 0 bases and the J gene lost 8 bases, with 16 bases spanning the gap. Germline CDR1 reads LGHDT; CDR2 reads YNNKEL (reference sequence). This CDR3 comprises 15 residues. The variable domain in full, with the rest retrieved from reference TRBV3-1 and TRBJ1-2, is DTAVSQTPKYLVTQMGNDKSIKCEQNLGHDTMYWYKQDSKKFLKIMFSYNNKELIINETVPNRFSPKSPDKAHLNLHINSLELGDSAVYFCASSQDLSAGHGYTFGSGTRLTVV.

This clonotype occurred many times. The V and J genes are TRBV9 and TRBJ2-3; TRBD2 is a possible D gene (6 bases). This CDR3 region has 15 residues. Trimming took off 3 bases at V and 2 bases at J, with 13 bases between the two ends. The germline V gene has CDR1 SGDLS and CDR2 YYNGEE. The chain's CDR3 is CASSASGGITDTQYF. The CDR3 DNA sequence: TGTGCCAGCAGCGCGAGTGGGGGGATCACAGATACGCAGTATTTT. The full variable domain, its missing parts supplied by reference TRBV9 and TRBJ2-3, is DSGVTQTPKHLITATGQRVTLRCSPRSGDLSVYWYQQSLDQGLQFLIQYYNGEERAKGNILERFSAQQFPDLHSELNLSSLELGDSALYFCASSASGGITDTQYFGPGTRLTVL.

The chain combines TRBV11-2 with TRBJ2-7; the D is unclear. V dropped 1 base and J dropped 3 bases, with 10 bases sitting between them. The CDR3 contains 14 residues. Germline CDR1 and CDR2: SGHAT and FQNNGV. CDR3 nucleotides: TGTGCCAGCAGCTTAGTTTTGTTAGGCTACGAGCAGTACTTC. This sequence encodes CASSLVLLGYEQYF.

V and J are TRBV15 and TRBJ1-2; 9 bases match TRBD1. The CDR3 extends over 14 amino acids. In germline, CDR1 is LNHNV, CDR2 YYDKDF (reference sequence). The V and J ends lost 6 bases and 4 bases, in that order; junction bases with no gene match: 6. Here the CDR3 DNA reads TGTGCCACCAGTCCGGGACAGGGAGTCTATGGCTACACCTTC. It yields the protein CATSPGQGVYGYTF.

In its sample, this clonotype was seen a few times. V is TRBV24-1 and J is TRBJ1-2, with 11 bases aligning to TRBD1. The junction had 6 bases not matched to a gene; V was cut back by 4 bases and J by 3 bases. This CDR3 comprises 16 residues. CDR1 and CDR2 from the germline V gene are KGHDR and SFDVKD. The CDR3 is CATSEPGTGGDYGYTF. In nucleotides, the CDR3 is TGTGCCACCAGTGAGCCGGGGACAGGGGGAGACTATGGCTACACCTTC.

Comments on this clonotype: This may come from a read error, since a much larger clone is one base off. V and J are TRBV30 and TRBJ2-7; TRBD1 matches at 8 bases. Germline assignment: CDR1 GTSNPN and CDR2 SVGIG (reference sequence). The CDR3 runs to 14 residues. CDR3 protein: CACSADRGGYKQYF. The CDR3 nucleotides read TGTGCCTGTAGTGCCGACAGGGGTGGTTACAAGCAGTACTTC.

Comments on this clonotype: Given a much more abundant clone one base away, this may be a read error. The chain employs TRBV7-2 and TRBJ2-3; possibly TRBD2 for D (5 bases). The CDR3 totals 20 residues. CDR1 SGHTA and CDR2 FQGNSA come from the germline V gene. The V gene lost 2 bases and the J gene lost 0 bases, with 24 bases spanning the gap. The DNA of the CDR3 is TGTGCCAGCAGCTTAAGGGCCGTTGGGGTAGCGAGGGCAAGCACAGATACGCAGTATTTT. It translates to CASSLRAVGVARASTDTQYF. Full variable domain (missing parts from reference TRBV7-2 and TRBJ2-3): GAGVSQSPSNKVTEKGKDVELRCDPISGHTALYWYRQSLGQGLEFLIYFQGNSAPDKSGLPSDRFSAERTGGSVSTLTIQRTQQEDSAVYLCASSLRAVGVARASTDTQYFGPGTRLTVL.

J is TRBJ2-1 and V is TRBV5-1, with TRBD1 matching over 7 bases. The CDR3 loop spans 18 amino acids. Trimming cost V 0 bases and J 6 bases; bases outside gene matches: 15. The germline gives CDR1 SGHRS, CDR2 YFSETQ. The CDR3 DNA follows: TGCGCCAGCAGCTTGGCCGGTAACAGGGGCGGACCTGGCAATGAGCAGTTCTTC. Translation: CASSLAGNRGGPGNEQFF. Drawing the rest from reference TRBV5-1 and TRBJ2-1, the complete variable domain is KAGVTQTPRYLIKTRGQQVTLSCSPISGHRSVSWYQQTPGQGLQFLFEYFSETQRNKGNFPGRFSGRQFSNSRSEMNVSTLELGDSALYLCASSLAGNRGGPGNEQFFGPGTRLTVL.

This clonotype was counted a few times. This sequence joins TRBV7-8 and TRBJ1-5, with a weak D call TRBD1 (5 bases). Deletions cut 0 bases from V and 4 bases from J, with 10 bases between. CDR1 is SGHVS and CDR2 is FQNEAQ in the germline V gene. The CDR3 runs 15 residues. The CDR3 here is CASSLAGGRNQPQHF. CDR3 sequence (DNA): TGTGCCAGCAGCTTAGCGGGGGGAAGAAATCAGCCCCAGCATTTT.

The chain employs TRBV5-1 and TRBJ2-5; 7 bases line up with TRBD1. Matching the DNA end better, TRBJ2-7 makes the J call doubtful. The CDR3 is 14 residues long. CDR1 is SGHRS and CDR2 is YFSETQ in the germline V gene. The CDR3 region is CASSTGLSPYEQYF. The CDR3 nucleotides are TGCGCCAGTTCGACAGGGCTATCCCCCTACGAGCAGTACTTC.

The chain joins TRBV20-1 to TRBJ2-1; D unresolved. CDR1 and CDR2 (germline): DFQATT, SNEGSKA (reference sequence). V shed 6 bases and J shed 0 bases, with 21 bases lying between them. The CDR3 is 17 amino acids. CDR3 loop: CSAEKKKIYRSYNEQFF. The DNA for the CDR3 is TGCAGTGCAGAGAAAAAAAAAATCTATCGCTCCTACAATGAGCAGTTCTTC.

The DNA of the CDR3 is TGTGCCAGCAGCTTACAAACAGGGGCTGGTTCGAATGAGCAGTACTTC. This gives the protein CASSLQTGAGSNEQYF. This chain connects TRBV7-3 to TRBJ2-5, with 7 positions matching TRBD1. Germline V gene sequence: CDR1 SGHTA, CDR2 FQGTGA. After removal of 2 bases from V and 11 bases from J, the junction contained 17 bases not matched to a gene. The CDR3 covers 16 residues.

This clonotype was counted between two and nine times. The genes are TRBV10-3 and TRBJ1-1; no firm D call. The CDR3 totals 14 residues. Germline V gene lookup returns CDR1 ENHRY and CDR2 SYGVKD. V lost 4 bases to trimming and J lost 3 bases, with 12 bases between them. The CDR3 loop reads CAISVGGIDTEAFF. For the CDR3, the DNA is TGTGCCATCAGTGTCGGCGGTATTGACACTGAAGCTTTCTTT.

The V and J genes are TRBV5-5 and TRBJ2-3, with 9 bases aligning to TRBD2. Germline V lookup: CDR1 SGHKS, CDR2 YYEKEE (reference sequence). V lost 1 base to trimming and J lost 3 bases; unmatched junction nucleotides: 3. The CDR3 has 15 amino acids. CDR3: CASSLMGLATDTQYF. Here the CDR3 DNA reads TGTGCCAGCAGCTTGATGGGACTAGCAACAGATACGCAGTATTTT.

This clonotype was recorded a few times. The chain combines TRBV6-6 with TRBJ1-2; D remains unclear. CDR3 length: 16 residues. V shed 5 bases and J shed 4 bases, with 20 bases lying between them. CDR1 and CDR2 (germline): MNHNY, SVGAGI (reference sequence). As DNA, the CDR3 is TGTGCCAGCAGTACACCTCGAGCTTTCCCACTCTATGGCTACACCTTC. Translation: CASSTPRAFPLYGYTF.

The chain uses TRBV6-2 or TRBV6-3 and TRBJ2-7; D gene uncertain. CDR3 size: 16 residues. V shed 7 bases and J shed 0 bases, with 19 bases lying between them. The germline V gene has CDR1 MNHEY and CDR2 SVGEGT. The CDR3 here is CASTHERIDNSYEQYF. For the CDR3, the DNA is TGTGCCAGCACCCACGAGAGAATCGATAACTCCTACGAGCAGTACTTC.

The J gene is TRBJ2-1, the V gene TRBV11-2; D call uncertain. CDR1 SGHAT and CDR2 FQNNGV come from the germline V gene. The CDR3 extends over 15 amino acids. V was trimmed by 0 bases and J by 4 bases, leaving 10 bases between them. CDR3 nucleotide sequence: TGTGCCAGCAGCTTAGAGGCGAGTACTTACAATGAGCAGTTCTTC. Protein product: CASSLEASTYNEQFF.

This sequence joins TRBV20-1 and TRBJ2-7; 7 nucleotides match TRBD2. There are 13 residues in the CDR3. The V gene end was trimmed by 1 base and the J gene end by 5 bases; junction bases not matched to a gene: 5. Germline loops: CDR1 DFQATT, CDR2 SNEGSKA (reference sequence). The CDR3 DNA reads as TGCAGTGCTAGAGGGGGCGGGGGAGACGAGCAGTACTTC. Amino acids: CSARGGGGDEQYF.

Of note for this clonotype: An end of the junction does not agree with germline; a read error may underlie this. The V call is TRBV5-6, the J call TRBJ1-2, with 10 bases fitting TRBD1. CDR1 is SGHDT and CDR2 is YYEEEE in the germline V gene. The CDR3 covers 16 residues. The CDR3 region is CASSLRDRGQRYGHTF. DNA of the CDR3: TGTGCCAGCAGCTTGCGTGACAGGGGGCAACGCTATGGCCACACCTTC.